This is a list of T cell receptor beta chains from one sample in a study of blood T cell repertoires in COVID-19. The table came from immunoSEQ multiplex PCR; TCRdb's copy has only in-frame clones and leaves some out. The sample comprises more than 15,000 clones, around 81% of which are singletons, and approximately 15% rests with the top ten. The sequenced sample was peripheral blood. Receptor source: a man between 40 and 49 years old with active or convalescent COVID-19. CDR3s include the opening cysteine and the closing phenylalanine or tryptophan. D genes are given only for firm matches. Clone sizes are given selectively: once, few, many, or a class where the clone is expanded.

D,J,size,V,DNA,CDR3
NA,TRBJ1-2,NA,TRBV5-1,TGCGCCAGCAGTCACGACGGAGGTAATGGCTACACCTTC,CASSHDGGNGYTF
NA,TRBJ1-6,NA,TRBV6-1,TGTGCCAGCAGTGAAGCTCGGGGGGGCGTCTCCTATAATTCACCCCTCCACTTT,CASSEARGGVSYNSPLHF
NA,TRBJ1-2,NA,TRBV10-2,TGCGCCAGCGGGGAGAACTATGGCTACACCTTC,CASGENYGYTF
NA,TRBJ1-1,NA,TRBV30,TGTGCCTGGAGTGTTGCGGGGGGCCAGGAAGCTTTCTTT,CAWSVAGGQEAFF
NA,TRBJ1-4,NA,TRBV11-2,TGTGCCAGCAGCTTTTCAACAGGGATGTGGGGTGAAAAACTGTTTTTT,CASSFSTGMWGEKLFF
NA,TRBJ1-5,NA,TRBV11-2,TGTGCCAGCAGCCCCTCAGGGTACGAGCCCCAGCATTTT,CASSPSGYEPQHF
NA,TRBJ1-2,NA,TRBV2,TGTGCCAGCAGTGAATCGGGATACTATGGCTACACCTTC,CASSESGYYGYTF
NA,TRBJ1-2,once,TRBV5-6,TGTGCCAGCAGCTTGGGGGCTACCTATGGCTACACCTTC,CASSLGATYGYTF
NA,TRBJ1-1,NA,TRBV2,TGTGCCAGCAGTGTCCGGTACGGGAACACTGAAGCTTTCTTT,CASSVRYGNTEAFF
NA,TRBJ1-2,NA,TRBV9,TGTGCCAGCAGCCCTCCCTCCTATGGCTACACCTTC,CASSPPSYGYTF
TRBD1,TRBJ2-7,NA,TRBV5-6,TGTGCCAGCAGCTTAGGACAGGGACCCTACGAGCAGTACTTC,CASSLGQGPYEQYF
NA,TRBJ1-5,NA,TRBV9,TGTGCCAGCAGCCCTGAGGGGAGCGGGAATCAGCCCCAGCATTTT,CASSPEGSGNQPQHF
TRBD1,TRBJ2-7,NA,TRBV4-2,TGTGCCAGCAGCCCAGCCCCCGGGACAGATTACGAGCAGTACTTC,CASSPAPGTDYEQYF
NA,TRBJ1-3,NA,TRBV15,TGTGCCACCAGCGCCCGACAGCTAACATCTGGAAACACCATATATTTT,CATSARQLTSGNTIYF
TRBD1,TRBJ2-7,NA,TRBV7-9,TGTGCCAGCAGCTTTAGTACAGGGGCTGGCGAGCAGTACTTC,CASSFSTGAGEQYF
TRBD2,TRBJ2-7,NA,TRBV5-1,TGCGCCAGCAGCTTGACTAGCGGTTCCTACGAGCAGTACTTC,CASSLTSGSYEQYF
TRBD1,TRBJ1-2,NA,TRBV3-1/TRBV3-2,TGTGCCAGCAGCCAAGGGTCAGGGGGGTTAAATGGCTACACCTTC,CASSQGSGGLNGYTF
NA,TRBJ2-3,NA,TRBV27,TGTGCCAGCAGTTTATCGATAATGGGCTGGGGAGAAACCACAGATACGCAGTATTTT,CASSLSIMGWGETTDTQYF
TRBD2,TRBJ2-5,NA,TRBV7-2,TGTGCCAGCAGCTTACTGGGACTAGCGGGGGGTCAAGAGACCCAGTACTTC,CASSLLGLAGGQETQYF
NA,TRBJ1-2,NA,TRBV6-1,TGTGCCAGCAGTGACAGGTCCTATGGCGGCTACACCTTC,CASSDRSYGGYTF
NA,TRBJ1-1,NA,TRBV4-2,TGTGCCAGCAGCCAACCAGGAGGATCTGAAGCTTTCTTT,CASSQPGGSEAFF
TRBD1,TRBJ2-1,NA,TRBV29-1,TGCAGCGTGGACGGGCCGGGACAGGGCCGTGAGCAGTTCTTC,CSVDGPGQGREQFF
NA,TRBJ1-2,NA,TRBV4-3,TGCGCCAGCAGCCAAGTCCAGGGGCGCGACTATGGCTACACCTTC,CASSQVQGRDYGYTF
NA,TRBJ1-3,NA,TRBV7-8,TGTGCCAGCAGCCCTCGGACGGGGAGCTCTGGAAACACCATATATTTT,CASSPRTGSSGNTIYF
TRBD2,TRBJ2-2,NA,TRBV3-1/TRBV3-2,TGTGCCAGCAGCCAAGATTGGCGGGGGGGCTACACCGGGGAGCTGTTTTTT,CASSQDWRGGYTGELFF
NA,TRBJ1-1,NA,TRBV2,TGTGCCAGCAGGGGAAGGTGGGGGGAAGAAGTGAACACTGAAGCTTTCTTT,CASRGRWGEEVNTEAFF
TRBD1,TRBJ1-2,NA,TRBV28,TGTGCCAGCAGTCCTGGACAGGCCCTCTATGGCTACACCTTC,CASSPGQALYGYTF
TRBD2,TRBJ2-2,NA,TRBV29-1,TGCAGCGTTGACGGGGGTTGGCGGGGGGCCGGGGAGCTGTTTTTT,CSVDGGWRGAGELFF
NA,TRBJ2-3,NA,TRBV2,TGTGCCAGCACCATCAGGGGAAGCACAGATACGCAGTATTTT,CASTIRGSTDTQYF
NA,TRBJ2-3,NA,TRBV9,TGTGCCAGCAGCGTAGACGGACTTACGGCGCAAGATACGCAGTATTTT,CASSVDGLTAQDTQYF
TRBD1,TRBJ2-7,NA,TRBV29-1,TGCAGCGTTGAAGGCGGGTCAGGGGGCCTCCCCTACGAGCAGTACTTC,CSVEGGSGGLPYEQYF
TRBD1,TRBJ2-1,once,TRBV6-6,TGTGCCAGCAGTTATGGGACAGGGGGCAGTGAGCAGTTCTTC,CASSYGTGGSEQFF
TRBD1,TRBJ1-2,once,TRBV13,TGTGCCAGCAGCCGGACAGGGGGGGCCTATGGCTACACCTTC,CASSRTGGAYGYTF
TRBD2,TRBJ2-5,NA,TRBV5-1,TGCGCCAGCAGCTTTGGACTAGCGACGGAGACCCAGTACTTC,CASSFGLATETQYF
TRBD1,TRBJ1-2,NA,TRBV12-3/TRBV12-4,TGTGCCAGCGCTGTAACAGGGGGTTATGGCTACACCTTC,CASAVTGGYGYTF
TRBD1,TRBJ2-6,NA,TRBV3-1/TRBV3-2,TGTGCCAGCAGCCCATACTTGGGACAGGGGGAAAGTGGGGCCAACGTCCTGACTTTC,CASSPYLGQGESGANVLTF
NA,TRBJ1-5,few,TRBV16,TGTGCCAGCAGCCGCGGGGAGGGCCTGGGCGCCCAGCATTTT,CASSRGEGLGAQHF
TRBD2,TRBJ2-7,NA,TRBV6-5,TGTGCCAGCAGGCCTAGCGGGACCTACGAGCAGTACTTC,CASRPSGTYEQYF
NA,TRBJ1-2,NA,TRBV2,TGTGCCAGCAGTGAAGCCGACAGCCACTATGGCTACACCTTC,CASSEADSHYGYTF
NA,TRBJ1-4,NA,TRBV6-5,TGTGCCAGCAGTCCCCTTGGAGGGTTCAGTGAAAAACTGTTTTTT,CASSPLGGFSEKLFF